This TCR beta chain was captured in a study of blood T cell repertoires in COVID-19. This CDR3 is 12 amino acids long. The protocol was immunoSEQ multiplex PCR, while the TCRdb copy is restricted to in-frame clones and leaves out a portion. Here the sample spans 95,000 to 120,000 clones, 85% being singletons. V and J are TRBV21-1 and TRBJ1-1; TRBD1, the table's D call, was not compared with the DNA. TRBV21-1 is termed a pseudogene. This TCR came from a human donor in a cohort sampled during active COVID-19. What was sequenced was peripheral blood. CDR3 DNA: TGTGCCAGCAGCATCCATTTCACTGAAGCTTTCTTT. Translating it yields CASSIHFTEAFF.